This T cell receptor beta chain was sequenced in a study of blood T cell repertoires in COVID-19. Study-wide context: Sample material is recorded as cDNA or gDNA derived from T cells, B-cell-depleted T cells, or PBMCs.

Clones were sequenced by immunoSEQ multiplex PCR, and TCRdb holds only the in-frame ones, with some missing. The data hold more than 200,000 clones, with over 70% observed a single time. The receptor's source is a woman in her thirties who had been exposed to COVID-19. The specimen sequenced was PBMCs or T cells enriched from blood (not recorded which).

The CDR3 region is CASSEGSSGYNEQFF. CDR3 coding DNA: TGTGCCAGCAGTGAAGGATCTAGCGGATACAATGAGCAGTTCTTC. This rearrangement joins TRBV2 to TRBJ2-1; 7 nucleotides agree with TRBD2. Germline CDR1 reads SNHLY; CDR2 reads FYNNEI. The ends lost 1 base at V and 4 bases at J; junction bases unmatched: 4. This CDR3 comprises 15 residues.